This T cell receptor (beta chain) was identified during a study of Ad26.COV2.S vaccination and SARS-CoV-2 variants. Study summary: The Ad26.COV2.S arm of the COV1001 trial was where the donor was placed.

Of note for this clone: The antigen is not known.

The assay was immunoSEQ multiplex PCR, and TCRdb's table has in-frame clones only and misses some. The sample holds about 330,000 clones, roughly nine tenths seen once. The CDR3 has 16 amino acids. V trimming: 1 base; J trimming: 3 bases; junction bases outside the gene matches: 4. CDR1 is SGHNT and CDR2 is YENEEA in the germline V gene. Treatment defined: approximately 18 received Ad26.COV2.S at low or high dose, single or two shots; 5 received placebo; per-sample allocation not given. Day 63 following the first vaccine or placebo injection was when the samples were taken. Spike of the Wuhan-strain SARS-CoV-2 was expressed by an Ad26 vector, which formed the vaccine. Study conclusions and caveats: Across vaccine and placebo recipients, the breadth of non-spike TCRs was similar. Estimates derived from TCR breadth and depth analyses may have underestimated total T cell responses.

The material sequenced was peripheral blood, taken in a trial of Ad26.COV2.S vaccine versus placebo. The chain combines TRBV11-3 with TRBJ2-7; 12 nucleotides line up with TRBD2. The clonotype originates from a person between 18 and 65 years old who received the Ad26.COV2.S COVID-19 vaccine or a placebo. The CDR3 loop reads CASSLGGTSGFYEQYV. CDR3 nucleotides: TGTGCCAGCAGCTTAGGAGGGACTAGCGGGTTCTACGAGCAGTACGTC.